These T cell receptor beta chains were read from a single sample in a study of technical replicates of blood from a few donors. Libraries were prepared by immunoSEQ multiplex PCR; TCRdb keeps only in-frame clonotypes and omits some of them. The data show 55,000 to 75,000 clones, more than 75% seen once. Sequencing was done on a sample of PBMCs. These receptors were collected from a human donor in good health. Some clones in this sample may be carry-over from other donors' samples. The CDR3 runs from the conserved cysteine through the conserved F or W. A D gene is named only where the DNA matches it firmly. Where a row states a size, it is once, few, many or the class of an expanded clone; other rows omit it.

J gene | clone size | D gene | V gene | CDR3 protein | CDR3 DNA
TRBJ2-7 | once | TRBD1 | TRBV10-3 | CATTLEDRDIYEQYF | TGTGCCACCACTCTTGAGGACAGGGACATCTACGAGCAGTACTTC
TRBJ1-1 | few | - | TRBV4-2 | CASSQDVTRAEAFF | TGTGCCAGCAGCCAAGATGTTACTAGGGCTGAAGCTTTCTTT
TRBJ2-1 | - | TRBD2 | TRBV9 | CASSVSPSGINEQFF | TGTGCCAGCAGCGTATCACCTAGCGGAATCAATGAGCAGTTCTTC
TRBJ1-2 | few | - | TRBV10-3 | CAISGAAGGYTF | TGTGCCATCAGTGGTGCTGCGGGTGGCTACACCTTC
TRBJ2-1 | - | TRBD2 | TRBV11-2 | CASSREPTSGRINEQFF | TGTGCCAGCAGCCGAGAACCAACTAGCGGGAGGATTAATGAGCAGTTCTTC
TRBJ1-6 | - | TRBD1 | TRBV19 | CASTPDRGASPLHF | TGTGCCAGTACCCCGGACAGGGGAGCTTCACCCCTCCACTTT
TRBJ2-5 | - | - | TRBV25-1 | CASSEFSGNGETQYF | TGTGCCAGCAGTGAATTTAGTGGTAACGGGGAGACCCAGTACTTC
TRBJ1-1 | - | - | TRBV30 | CAANGGVYTEAFF | TGTGCCGCCAATGGAGGGGTTTACACTGAAGCTTTCTTT
TRBJ1-1 | - | - | TRBV7-3 | CASSQGMNTEAFF | TGTGCCAGCAGCCAGGGTATGAACACTGAAGCTTTCTTT
TRBJ1-1 | - | - | TRBV6-1 | CASRLEGITEAFF | TGTGCCAGCCGCCTAGAGGGAATCACTGAAGCTTTCTTT
TRBJ2-3 | once | - | TRBV30 | CAWGAMYASTDTQYF | TGTGCCTGGGGGGCTATGTACGCTAGCACAGATACGCAGTATTTT
TRBJ1-5 | - | TRBD1 | TRBV4-1 | CASSQGGTGQNNQPQHF | TGCGCCAGCAGCCAGGGTGGAACGGGACAGAACAATCAGCCCCAGCATTTT
TRBJ2-5 | - | - | TRBV5-1 | CASSLVGRGETQYF | TGCGCCAGCAGCTTGGTCGGCAGGGGAGAGACCCAGTACTTC
TRBJ2-3 | - | TRBD1 | TRBV4-2 | CASSFRDSGSPSTDTQYF | TGTGCCAGCAGCTTCCGGGACAGTGGGTCCCCTAGCACAGATACGCAGTATTTT
TRBJ2-2 | - | TRBD1 | TRBV11-3 | CASSAPGTGPGELFF | TGTGCCAGCAGCGCCCCCGGGACAGGGCCCGGGGAGCTGTTTTTT
TRBJ1-5 | few | - | TRBV7-2 | CASSLGGRVDQPQHF | TGTGCCAGCAGCTTAGGAGGCAGGGTCGATCAGCCCCAGCATTTT
TRBJ1-3 | - | - | TRBV30 | CAWEGSGNTIYF | TGTGCCTGGGAGGGTTCTGGAAACACCATATATTTT
TRBJ2-7 | - | TRBD1 | TRBV4-2 | CASSGDRVSYEQYF | TGTGCCAGCAGCGGGGACAGGGTCTCCTACGAGCAGTACTTC
TRBJ2-1 | - | TRBD2 | TRBV25-1 | CASSGSGAGYNEQFF | TGTGCCAGCAGCGGTAGCGGGGCCGGCTACAATGAGCAGTTCTTC
TRBJ2-5 | - | - | TRBV7-9 | CASSLRNLRGETQYF | TGTGCCAGCAGCTTAAGGAACTTGCGAGGGGAGACCCAGTACTTC
TRBJ2-7 | - | TRBD2 | TRBV7-9 | CASSLGGGANYEQYF | TGTGCCAGCAGCTTGGGCGGGGGGGCTAACTACGAGCAGTACTTC
TRBJ2-3 | - | TRBD2 | TRBV30 | CGISSGSTDTQYF | TGTGGCATAAGTAGCGGGAGTACAGATACGCAGTATTTT
TRBJ2-1 | once | TRBD2 | TRBV5-6 | CASSLNAGGRFF | TGTGCCAGCAGCTTGAATGCGGGAGGACGTTTCTTC
TRBJ2-7 | many | TRBD2 | TRBV19 | CASSIRGRAYEQYF | TGTGCCAGTAGTATACGGGGGAGGGCCTACGAGCAGTACTTC
TRBJ2-1 | - | TRBD2 | TRBV11-3 | CASSLRFGGGIQTNEQFF | TGTGCCAGCAGCTTAAGATTCGGGGGGGGTATTCAAACCAATGAGCAGTTCTTC
TRBJ1-6 | - | - | TRBV5-4 | CASSLGEGTSPLHF | TGTGCCAGCAGCTTGGGGGAGGGGACCTCACCCCTCCACTTT
TRBJ1-4 | once | TRBD1 | TRBV6-1 | CASTGQGDEKLFF | TGTGCCAGCACTGGACAGGGCGATGAAAAACTGTTTTTT
TRBJ2-1 | - | - | TRBV7-8 | CASSSLLGGLSPQFF | TGTGCCAGCAGCTCCCTCCTCGGGGGACTCTCTCCGCAGTTCTTC
TRBJ2-7 | - | TRBD2 | TRBV5-1 | CASSLLGLAGGSYEQYF | TGCGCCAGCAGCTTGCTGGGACTAGCGGGAGGCTCCTACGAGCAGTACTTC
TRBJ2-7 | - | - | TRBV4-1 | CASSQTSAQTAYEQYF | TGCGCCAGCAGCCAAACAAGCGCCCAAACTGCCTACGAGCAGTACTTC
TRBJ1-4 | - | TRBD1 | TRBV7-9 | CASSYDRVGEKLFF | TGTGCCAGCAGCTATGACAGGGTCGGCGAAAAACTGTTTTTT
TRBJ2-7 | - | - | TRBV11-2 | CASSLVRWDSSSYEQYF | TGTGCCAGCAGCTTAGTTCGGTGGGACTCCAGCTCCTACGAGCAGTACTTC
TRBJ2-4 | once | TRBD2 | TRBV4-1 | CASSQDRSGGLLNIQYF | TGCGCCAGCAGCCAAGATAGGAGCGGGGGGCTTCTAAACATTCAGTACTTC
TRBJ1-6 | - | - | TRBV6-6 | CASTNGNSPLHF | TGTGCCAGCACTAACGGGAATTCACCCCTCCACTTT
TRBJ1-2 | - | TRBD1 | TRBV2 | CASSELDRVGYTF | TGTGCCAGCAGTGAACTTGACAGGGTCGGCTACACCTTC
TRBJ2-7 | - | - | TRBV4-3 | CASSQDHRQGYEQYF | TGCGCCAGCAGCCAAGATCATCGGCAGGGGTACGAGCAGTACTTC
TRBJ2-4 | - | TRBD1 | TRBV5-8 | CASSLLDRGIGVDIQYF | TGTGCCAGCAGCTTGCTTGACAGGGGGATTGGGGTTGACATTCAGTACTTC
TRBJ2-3 | - | TRBD2 | TRBV9 | CASSVASGGDTQYF | TGTGCCAGCAGCGTAGCTAGCGGGGGTGATACGCAGTATTTT
TRBJ2-2 | - | - | TRBV5-4 | CASSSARENTGELFF | TGTGCCAGCAGCTCCGCGAGGGAGAACACCGGGGAGCTGTTTTTT
TRBJ1-2 | - | TRBD1 | TRBV6-1 | CASSELTGVGYTF | TGTGCCAGCAGTGAGCTTACAGGGGTTGGCTACACCTTC
TRBJ1-4 | - | TRBD1 | TRBV30 | CACGTGLIEKLFF | TGTGCCTGTGGGACAGGTTTGATTGAAAAACTGTTTTTT
TRBJ1-1 | - | - | TRBV18 | CASSVGQGAGFFF | -
TRBJ2-2 | - | - | TRBV7-2 | CASSLGPVSNTGELFF | TGTGCCAGCAGCTTAGGGCCCGTATCGAACACCGGGGAGCTGTTTTTT
TRBJ2-1 | - | TRBD2 | TRBV5-6 | CASSDTSGRVEQFF | TGTGCCAGCAGCGACACTAGCGGGAGAGTTGAGCAGTTCTTC
TRBJ2-7 | - | TRBD1 | TRBV7-9 | CASSSPGQGEEQYF | TGTGCCAGCAGCTCTCCGGGACAGGGTGAGGAGCAGTACTTC
TRBJ2-3 | - | - | TRBV18 | CASSATTDTQYF | TGTGCCAGCTCAGCAACTACAGATACGCAGTATTTT
TRBJ2-7 | - | - | TRBV5-4 | CASSQVLYSLSYPEQYF | TGTGCCAGCAGCCAAGTGTTGTACTCGTTGAGTTATCCCGAGCAGTACTTC
TRBJ1-1 | few | - | TRBV7-3 | CASSYDPDTEAFF | TGTGCCAGCAGCTATGATCCGGACACTGAAGCTTTCTTT
TRBJ1-1 | - | - | TRBV23-1 | CASSLHGGRENTEAFF | TGCGCCAGCAGCCTCCACGGCGGCAGGGAGAACACTGAAGCTTTCTTT
TRBJ1-6 | - | - | TRBV7-9 | CASSLALGDNSPLHF | TGTGCCAGCAGCTTAGCCCTGGGAGATAATTCACCCCTCCACTTT
TRBJ2-3 | once | TRBD2 | TRBV7-2 | CASSRTRSADTQYF | TGTGCCAGCAGCAGGACTAGAAGCGCAGATACGCAGTATTTT
TRBJ1-5 | - | - | TRBV7-3 | CASSLGAGQPQHF | TGTGCCAGCAGTCTGGGAGCTGGTCAGCCCCAGCATTTT
TRBJ2-1 | once | - | TRBV25-1 | CASSTYNEQFF | TGTGCCAGCAGCACTTACAATGAGCAGTTCTTC
TRBJ2-3 | - | - | TRBV25-1 | CASSEWGQSTDTQYF | TGTGCCAGCAGTGAATGGGGACAATCCACAGATACGCAGTATTTT
TRBJ1-6 | - | - | TRBV5-4 | CASSRLGGSSYNSPLHF | TGTGCCAGCAGCAGATTGGGAGGGAGCTCCTATAATTCACCCCTCCACTTT